A single sample is the source of the 18 T cell receptor beta chains below, sequenced in a study of blood T cell repertoires in COVID-19. Clones were sequenced by immunoSEQ multiplex PCR, and TCRdb holds only the in-frame ones, with some missing. The table shows about 64,000 clones, with approximately 91% occurring only once. Material: peripheral blood. Receptors were obtained from a human donor in a cohort sampled during active COVID-19.

The chain is built from TRBV28 and TRBJ2-1; TRBD2 agrees at 7 bases. The ends lost 7 bases at V and 3 bases at J; junction bases unmatched: 9. In germline, CDR1 is MDHEN, CDR2 SYDVKM. The CDR3 has 15 residues. For the CDR3, the DNA is TGTGCCAGCACCACGGCGCTAGCGGTCTACAATGAGCAGTTCTTC. Protein: CASTTALAVYNEQFF.

The gene calls are TRBV2 and TRBJ2-7; D may be TRBD1 (6 bases). Germline lookup yields CDR1 SNHLY and CDR2 FYNNEI. V was pared by 6 bases and J by 4 bases, with 13 bases between. This CDR3 has 13 residues. CDR3 coding DNA: TGTGCCAGCAGAGACGGACAGAGTTACGAGCAGTACTTC. It specifies CASRDGQSYEQYF.

This clone was counted once. CDR3 in amino acids: CASSPTSGTGVSEQFF. CDR3 sequence (DNA): TGTGCCAGCAGCCCCACTAGTGGGACTGGCGTTAGTGAGCAGTTCTTC. The chain has TRBV7-8 and TRBJ2-1, with a tentative D call TRBD2 (6 bases). The CDR3 loop spans 16 amino acids. Germline-derived CDR1 and CDR2 are SGHVS and FQNEAQ. Trimming took off 5 bases at V and 9 bases at J, with 23 bases between the two ends.

The genes are TRBV29-1 and TRBJ2-1, with 9 bases that match TRBD2. Germline CDR1 reads SQVTM; CDR2 reads ANQGSEA. There are 14 residues in the CDR3. V lost 4 bases and J lost 9; bases outside the gene matches: 10. In DNA form, the CDR3 reads TGCAGCGTTGGGGGAGCGGGAGGTCGACGTGAGCAGTTCTTC. Its translation is CSVGGAGGRREQFF.

The chain is built from TRBV5-6 and TRBJ2-1; TRBD1 aligns across 10 bases. CDR1 and CDR2 from the germline V gene are SGHDT and YYEEEE. After removal of 4 bases from V and 6 bases from J, the junction contained 7 bases not matched to a gene. This CDR3 comprises 15 residues. The CDR3 spells CASSPGTGVGNEQFF. CDR3 in DNA: TGTGCCAGCAGCCCTGGGACAGGGGTGGGCAATGAGCAGTTCTTC.

The chain links TRBV15 to TRBJ2-3, with 8 positions matching TRBD2. The junction had 8 bases not matched to a gene; V was cut back by 3 bases and J by 9 bases. The CDR3 has 14 amino acids. Germline V gene data show CDR1 as LNHNV and CDR2 as YYDKDF (reference sequence). The CDR3 DNA reads TGTGCCACCAGCAGTCCCGGGACTAGAGGCACGCAGTATTTT. This sequence encodes CATSSPGTRGTQYF.

The chain combines TRBV9 with TRBJ2-5; 13 bases match TRBD2. With V trimmed by 3 bases and J by 5 bases, 7 bases remained unmatched. The length of the CDR3 is 16 residues. The germline V gene encodes CDR1 SGDLS and CDR2 YYNGEE. This CDR3 reads CASSAQQGLAGETQYF. The CDR3 DNA follows: TGTGCCAGCAGCGCCCAACAGGGACTAGCGGGGGAGACCCAGTACTTC.

This chain joins TRBV5-1 and TRBJ2-1; tentatively, D is TRBD1 (6 bases). The V end lost 0 bases, the J end lost 2 bases, and 9 bases lay between the germline ends. In germline, CDR1 is SGHRS, CDR2 YFSETQ. The CDR3 extends over 15 amino acids. CDR3 in DNA: TGCGCCAGCAGCTTGGACAGGGCCACCTACAATGAGCAGTTCTTC. Translated, it gives CASSLDRATYNEQFF.

V and J are TRBV7-8 and TRBJ2-3; D may be TRBD1 (6 bases). The germline CDR1 and CDR2 sequences are SGHVS and FQNEAQ. Trimming shortened V by 2 bases and J by 4 bases, and 10 bases separated the two germline ends. The CDR3 runs 14 residues. For the CDR3, the DNA is TGTGCCAGCAGCTTATTAGGGGGACCAGATACGCAGTATTTT. This codes for CASSLLGGPDTQYF.

The gene calls are TRBV4-3 and TRBJ2-3; weak D call: TRBD1 (6 bases). Looked up from germline, CDR1 is LGHNA and CDR2 is YSLEER. There are 13 residues in the CDR3. With 0 bases removed from V and 9 bases from J, the gap between germline ends came to 10 bases. The CDR3 spells CASSQEGQWTQYF. The CDR3 DNA sequence: TGCGCCAGCAGCCAAGAAGGACAGTGGACGCAGTATTTT.

This clone has a single count. The CDR3 DNA reads TGTGCCAGCAGCTTAGTCCCCCGGCGAGGGAGCAATGAGCAGTTCTTC. The encoded protein is CASSLVPRRGSNEQFF. This chain connects TRBV7-2 to TRBJ2-1; D is possibly TRBD2 (5 bases). V was shortened by 1 base and J by 6 bases, with 16 bases between the two germline ends. The germline V gene has CDR1 SGHTA and CDR2 FQGNSA. The CDR3 covers 16 residues.

This chain uses TRBV10-1 with TRBJ2-3, with a tentative D call TRBD2 (5 bases). The length of the CDR3 is 16 residues. Germline-derived CDR1 and CDR2 are WNHNN and SYGVQD (reference sequence). V was shortened by 5 bases and J by 0 bases, with 15 bases between the two germline ends. The CDR3 spells CASSSTGRGSTDTQYF. The CDR3 DNA follows: TGCGCCAGCAGTTCAACGGGGAGAGGGAGCACAGATACGCAGTATTTT.

The chain carries TRBV10-3 and TRBJ2-1, with 7 bases lining up with TRBD2. Germline trimming cut 6 bases from V and 7 bases from J; bases unmatched to any gene: 12. The V gene's germline CDR1 is ENHRY and CDR2 SYGVKD. This CDR3 is built from 15 residues. DNA for the CDR3: TGTGCCATCAGAGGGACTGGGGGGGGTCTAAATGAGCAGTTCTTC. This translates into CAIRGTGGGLNEQFF.

The J gene is TRBJ2-7, the V gene TRBV4-2; TRBD1 aligns across 11 bases. Losses at the gene ends were 4 bases for V and 3 bases for J; bases not matched to a gene: 11. The length of the CDR3 is 17 residues. Germline V lookup: CDR1 LGHNA, CDR2 YNFKEQ. CDR3 residues: CASSLPGGGQGVYEQYF. As DNA, the CDR3 is TGTGCCAGCAGCCTCCCTGGCGGGGGACAGGGGGTCTACGAGCAGTACTTC.

Concerning this clone: Without the conserved terminal phenylalanine or tryptophan, this CDR3 likely stems from a read error. The DNA is omitted, as the CDR3 cannot be located on it reliably, and the CDR3 follows TCRdb's listing. The CDR3 loop is CASSIPTVHHHRAHAGT. The chain employs TRBV5-1 and TRBJ2-7; the table's D gene call, TRBD1, was not cross checked with the DNA. From germline, CDR1 is SGHRS and CDR2 YFSETQ. The CDR3 is 17 amino acids in total, end residues counted.

The chain is built from TRBV28 and TRBJ2-7, with 10 bases aligning to TRBD1. The CDR3 totals 18 residues. Trimming at V came to 3 bases and at J to 6 bases, leaving 17 bases not matched to a gene. The V gene's germline CDR1 is MDHEN and CDR2 SYDVKM. The CDR3 is CASSFLSPSGTGASEQYF. DNA of the CDR3: TGTGCCAGCAGTTTCCTTTCACCGTCCGGGACAGGGGCCTCCGAGCAGTACTTC.

The rearrangement joins TRBV10-2 to TRBJ2-3; D is undetermined. This CDR3 has 14 amino acids. Looked up from germline, CDR1 is WSHSY and CDR2 is SAAADI. Trimming left V 0 bases short and J 1 base short, with 5 bases between. The CDR3 nucleotides are TGCGCCAGCAGTGAGTCCCCCGGCACAGATACGCAGTATTTT. Translated: CASSESPGTDTQYF.

V gene TRBV6-5 combines with J gene TRBJ2-3, with D perhaps TRBD2 (5 bases). CDR3 length equals 14 residues. V gave up 0 bases and J gave up 8 bases, with 12 bases separating them. Germline V gives CDR1 MNHEY, CDR2 SVGAGI. The CDR3 nucleotides are TGTGCCAGCAGTTACTCTCGGGGTGAAGGTACGCAGTATTTT. It translates to CASSYSRGEGTQYF.